Listed below are T cell receptor beta chains from one sample, sequenced in a study of T cell clusters in autoimmune cytopenias. Each CDR3 protein gets one entry in TCRdb, which reprocessed the multiplex PCR reads and gives no DNA. Here the sample table reports some 5,100 distinct CDR3 sequences. In addition, the sample was reused for a study of T cell repertoires in aging, cancer and after chemotherapy.

The material sequenced was peripheral blood. The origin of the receptors is a human donor in good health. The CDR3 runs from the conserved cysteine through the conserved F or W. Fields, in order: clone size, V gene, J gene, CDR3 length, CDR3 protein. The size field is filled for only some rows; it gives once, few, many or a size class.

clone size: medium-sized
V gene: TRBV6-4
J gene: TRBJ2-1
CDR3 length: 15
CDR3 protein: CASSDSAGGYNEQFF

clone size: medium-sized
V gene: TRBV10-3
J gene: TRBJ2-1
CDR3 length: 12
CDR3 protein: CASREGYNEQFF

clone size: medium-sized
V gene: TRBV6-5
J gene: TRBJ2-1
CDR3 length: 14
CDR3 protein: CASSYRGAHNEQFF

clone size: medium-sized
V gene: TRBV27
J gene: TRBJ2-3
CDR3 length: 11
CDR3 protein: CASGTRDTQYF

clone size: NA
V gene: TRBV5-1
J gene: TRBJ2-5
CDR3 length: 16
CDR3 protein: CASSLARTGGGETQYF

clone size: NA
V gene: TRBV12-3/TRBV12-4
J gene: TRBJ1-2
CDR3 length: 16
CDR3 protein: CASSLGLSGGDYGYTF

clone size: NA
V gene: TRBV12-3/TRBV12-4
J gene: TRBJ1-2
CDR3 length: 14
CDR3 protein: CASSLTSQNYGYTF

clone size: medium-sized
V gene: TRBV29-1
J gene: TRBJ1-1
CDR3 length: 11
CDR3 protein: CSVSRGTEAFF

clone size: NA
V gene: TRBV10-3
J gene: TRBJ2-1
CDR3 length: 14
CDR3 protein: CAISESKVVSGQFF

clone size: medium-sized
V gene: TRBV5-6
J gene: TRBJ1-6
CDR3 length: 16
CDR3 protein: CASSSGTGVGDSPLHF

clone size: medium-sized
V gene: TRBV15
J gene: TRBJ2-2
CDR3 length: 16
CDR3 protein: CATSRTGTGDTGELFF

clone size: NA
V gene: TRBV12-3/TRBV12-4
J gene: TRBJ2-7
CDR3 length: 13
CDR3 protein: CASSFGSSYEQYF